The rows below give T cell receptor beta chains drawn from one sample of a study of blood T cell repertoires in COVID-19. TCRdb's copy holds only in-frame clones and misses some; the assay was immunoSEQ multiplex PCR. The table records around 460,000 clones, 70% to 90% of them present only once. Sequences were obtained from peripheral blood. The origin of the receptors is a man younger than 35 with COVID-19, enrolled during active disease. CDR3s include the opening cysteine and the closing phenylalanine or tryptophan. The order of the fields is J gene, D gene, V gene, clone size, CDR3 DNA, CDR3 protein. D genes are given only for firm matches. Size tells how often a clone was seen (once, few, many) or the class of an expanded clone, and some rows leave it out.

J: TRBJ1-1
D: TRBD1
V: TRBV5-1
size: once
DNA: TGCGCCAGCAGCTTGAGGGGACAGGGTGGGAACACTGAAGCTTTCTTT
CDR3: CASSLRGQGGNTEAFF

J: TRBJ1-4
D: -
V: TRBV18
size: -
DNA: TGTGCCAGCTCACCTTTGGACAGTTTCGATGAAAAACTGTTTTTT
CDR3: CASSPLDSFDEKLFF

J: TRBJ2-3
D: TRBD2
V: TRBV9
size: -
DNA: TGTGCCAGCAGCTTAACTAGCGGGGGGGCTTGGACAGATACGCAGTATTTT
CDR3: CASSLTSGGAWTDTQYF

J: TRBJ1-2
D: TRBD1
V: TRBV29-1
size: -
DNA: TGCAGCGGATCAGCGGGACAGGGGCCGGGAGGCTACACCTTC
CDR3: CSGSAGQGPGGYTF

J: TRBJ2-1
D: TRBD2
V: TRBV15
size: -
DNA: TGTGCCACCAGCAGAGCGGATCCGGGACTAGCGGGGGAGCAGTTCTTC
CDR3: CATSRADPGLAGEQFF

J: TRBJ2-1
D: TRBD1
V: TRBV18
size: -
DNA: TGTGCCAGCTCACCCGGGACAGGTTCCTACAATGAGCAGTTCTTC
CDR3: CASSPGTGSYNEQFF

J: TRBJ2-7
D: TRBD1
V: TRBV6-5
size: -
DNA: TGTGCCAGCAGTTACGGGACAGCAGACTCCTACGAGCAGTACTTC
CDR3: CASSYGTADSYEQYF

J: TRBJ2-1
D: TRBD2
V: TRBV11-3
size: -
DNA: TGTGCCAGCACGCCTGTCTGGACTAGCGGGAACAATGAGCAGTTCTTC
CDR3: CASTPVWTSGNNEQFF

J: TRBJ1-2
D: -
V: TRBV5-1
size: few
DNA: TGCGCCAGCAGCCCCTTCGGGGGGGGCGACGGCTACACCTTC
CDR3: CASSPFGGGDGYTF

J: TRBJ1-2
D: -
V: TRBV7-8
size: -
DNA: TGTGCCAGCAGCTTAGCCCGGACAAGTTTCTATGGCTACACCTTC
CDR3: CASSLARTSFYGYTF

J: TRBJ2-7
D: -
V: TRBV19
size: -
DNA: TGTGCCAGTAGTCCGGACAGCCAATCCTCCTACGAGCAGTACTTC
CDR3: CASSPDSQSSYEQYF

J: TRBJ2-3
D: TRBD2
V: TRBV7-3
size: -
DNA: TGTGCCAGCAGCTTAACCGCCCTAGCGGGAGATACGCAGTATTTT
CDR3: CASSLTALAGDTQYF

J: TRBJ2-7
D: TRBD2
V: TRBV7-2
size: -
DNA: TGTGCCAGCAGCTTAAGGCTAGCGGGAGGGTTGGAGCAGTACTTC
CDR3: CASSLRLAGGLEQYF